This TCR beta chain was retrieved from a study of monozygotic twins with inflammatory bowel disease. Germline lookup yields CDR1 SGHAT and CDR2 FQNNGV. This CDR3 contains 16 residues. TCRdb re-called the 5' RACE reads and catalogs CDR3 proteins one per entry, DNA excluded. This repertoire includes approximately 150,000 distinct CDR3 sequences. Sequencing was performed on blood. This rearrangement joins TRBV11-2 to TRBJ1-2; TCRdb's D gene call, TRBD1, goes unchecked for lack of DNA. The receptor was isolated from a human donor with ulcerative colitis or Crohn's disease, or a healthy co-twin of an affected twin (not recorded which). The CDR3: CASSPRGGSYSYGYTF.